By proportion, the clone carrying this T cell receptor (beta chain) is medium-sized (0.01 to 0.1%). What it recognizes is unknown. Genomic DNA extracted from bulk tumor tissue served as template. A total of about 550 ng was used per sample. Doctors removed several biopsies from each primary tumor during surgery, keeping them far apart. The study enrolled patients with untreated, newly diagnosed non-small cell lung cancer who underwent curative surgery. This entry comes from a study of immune heterogeneity within non-small cell lung tumors. Study-level points and caveats: Individual patients mostly differed in their high-frequency T-cell receptor beta clonotypes. Identical dominant CDR3 beta clonotypes spanned tumor sites within a patient, beside site-unique high-frequency clones.

Multiplex PCR relied on 32 V and 13 J primers to amplify TCR beta CDR3. TCRdb recomputed calls from the multiplex PCR reads with MiXCR, one row per CDR3 protein. Here the sample spans about 21,000 distinct CDR3 sequences, less than 35% being singletons. The clonotype originates from a man between 35 and 55 years old with non-small cell lung cancer. Input material: lung tumor tissue.

The DNA for the CDR3 is TGTGCCAGCAGCCACCTCAGGGAAGGGGGCGATGGCTACACCTTC. Protein sequence: CASSHLREGGDGYTF. The V gene is TRBV14, the J gene TRBJ1-2, with 7 bases fitting TRBD1. The V gene end was trimmed by 3 bases and the J gene end by 6 bases; junction bases not matched to a gene: 10. The CDR3 is made up of 15 amino acids. In germline, CDR1 is SGHDN, CDR2 FVKESK.